This T cell receptor beta chain was profiled in a study of T cells in women clearing cervical HPV infection. The CDR3 extends over 14 amino acids. The V gene's germline CDR1 is DFQATT and CDR2 SNEGSKA (reference sequence). J gave up 4 bases and V 0 bases, and 3 bases lay outside the gene matches. Note on this clone: The read stops 3 residues short of the end of the CDR3; the missing end is completed from the germline J gene.

Profiled with immunoSEQ multiplex PCR; TCRdb holds only in-frame clones, not every one. Found here are some 30,000 clones; the top ten clones hold more than 6%. V and J are TRBV20-1 and TRBJ1-5; 7 bases align to TRBD1. This clonotype was sampled from a woman between 18 and 69 years old with a cervical HPV16 infection that either progressed to CIN3+ or cleared (not recorded which). The sample taken for sequencing was blood buffy coat. CDR3 amino acids: CSARDLQGNQPQHF. The sequenced part of the CDR3 DNA is TGCAGTGCTAGAGATTTACAGGGGAATCAGCCC.